This T cell receptor (beta chain) originates from a study of graft-versus-host responses after intestinal transplantation. Profiling relied on immunoSEQ multiplex PCR, and the TCRdb table lists in-frame clones only, not all of them. The repertoire includes tens of thousands of clones, roughly 95% of them detected once, and more than 0.45% sits in the top ten. Germline CDR1 is SQVTM and CDR2 is ANQGSEA. The CDR3 spans 16 residues. The V end lost 0 bases, the J end lost 4 bases, and 16 bases lay between the germline ends. In regard to this clone: As yet, its antigen is unknown.

The material sequenced was unstimulated CD8+ T cells sorted from spleen or lymph node cells, taken before transplant. This TCR derives from a human donor who was the organ donor for an intestinal transplant. The chain joins TRBV29-1 to TRBJ2-1, with a tentative D call TRBD1 (6 bases). This chain's CDR3 is CSVEDQPGHPYNEQFF. Here the CDR3 DNA reads TGCAGCGTTGAAGATCAGCCGGGACATCCTTACAATGAGCAGTTCTTC.